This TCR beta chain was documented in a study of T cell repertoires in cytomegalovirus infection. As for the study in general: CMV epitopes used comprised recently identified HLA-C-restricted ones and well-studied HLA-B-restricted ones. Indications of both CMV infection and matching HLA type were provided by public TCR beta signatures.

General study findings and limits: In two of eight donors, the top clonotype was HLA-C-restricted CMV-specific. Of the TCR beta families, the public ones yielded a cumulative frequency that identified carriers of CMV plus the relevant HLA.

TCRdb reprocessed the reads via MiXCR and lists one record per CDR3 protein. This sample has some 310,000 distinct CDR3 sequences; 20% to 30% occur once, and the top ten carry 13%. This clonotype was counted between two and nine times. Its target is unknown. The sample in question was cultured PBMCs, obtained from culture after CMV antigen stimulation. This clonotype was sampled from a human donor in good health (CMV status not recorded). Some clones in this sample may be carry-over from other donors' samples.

The CDR3 bases are TGTGCCAGCAGTTTAGGGAGGGCACAGTATTTT. Residues: CASSLGRAQYF. The V call is TRBV28, the J call TRBJ2-3, with 7 bases that match TRBD2. The V gene's germline CDR1 is MDHEN and CDR2 SYDVKM. Trimming cost V 2 bases and J 12 bases; bases outside gene matches: 2. The CDR3 totals 11 residues.